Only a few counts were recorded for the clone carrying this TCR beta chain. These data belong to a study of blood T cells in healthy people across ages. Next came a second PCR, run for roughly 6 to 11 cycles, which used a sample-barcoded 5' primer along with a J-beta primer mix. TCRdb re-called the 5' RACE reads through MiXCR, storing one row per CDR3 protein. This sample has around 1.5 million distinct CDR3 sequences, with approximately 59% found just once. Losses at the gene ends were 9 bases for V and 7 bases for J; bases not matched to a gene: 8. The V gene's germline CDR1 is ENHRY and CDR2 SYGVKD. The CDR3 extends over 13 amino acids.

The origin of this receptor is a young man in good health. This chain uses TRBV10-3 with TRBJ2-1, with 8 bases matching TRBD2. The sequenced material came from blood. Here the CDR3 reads CAILSGSLNEQFF. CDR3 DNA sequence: TGTGCCATTCTAAGCGGGAGCCTAAATGAGCAGTTCTTC.